This T cell receptor (delta chain) emerged from a study of γδ T cells in repeated Plasmodium falciparum infection. Turning to the study itself: The natural-infection arm compared Malian children under seasonal malaria with matched Australian children. Sampling occurred at baseline, pre-infection for selected infections, and 21 days post-infection. General study points: In Vdelta2-negative, largely Vdelta1+, gammadelta repertoires, repeated controlled infections appeared to drive clonal selection waves.

On this clone: Its specificity is not known. This DNA's translation differs at residue 7 from TCRdb's protein, which comes from a much larger clone; a read error is likely, and the protein shown is translated from the DNA.

TCRdb called clones from the multiplex PCR reads again using CATT. The table lists 75,000 to 95,000 delta-chain clones, 0.85% to 1% of them singletons. The CDR3 runs 22 residues. V gave up 0 bases and J gave up 5 bases; unmatched junction bases: 24. CDR1 and CDR2 (germline): GEAIGNYY, EKD. Flow sorting of PBMC yielded separate Vgamma9/Vdelta2+ and Vdelta2-negative gammadelta T cell populations for bulk repertoire analysis. The specimen was gamma-delta T cells from blood. The genes are TRDV2 and TRDJ1, with 12 bases lining up with TRDD3. No J segment appears in TCRdb, so it was assigned here by matching the sequence to germline. The TCR was taken from a pool of human donors (malaria-infected and uninfected, not separated). CDR3 sequence: CACDTVPGGYEKNLGQRDKLIF. DNA of the CDR3: TGTGCCTGTGACACCGTTCCTGGGGGATACGAGAAAAACTTGGGCCAACGAGATAAACTCATCTTT.